The present entry profiles one T cell receptor (beta chain) with its context. Its target is not known. The CDR3 runs to 16 residues. Trimming at V came to 5 bases and at J to 2 bases, leaving 6 bases not matched to a gene. In germline, CDR1 is MNHEY, CDR2 SMNVEV (reference sequence). The sample is drawn from a study of T-cell memory formation after mild COVID-19. A 5'RACE reaction primed in the constant segment made cDNA libraries of TCR alpha and TCR beta, and these carried sample barcodes and UMIs. MiXCR was run by TCRdb on the 5' RACE reads, yielding one entry per CDR3 protein. Of a few hundred thousand distinct CDR3 sequences listed, about 16% are singletons. General study findings and limits: Of the contracting clones, CD4+ ones lay mainly in CM and EM, and CD8+ ones in EMRA.

The chain joins TRBV27 to TRBJ2-3, with 11 bases matching TRBD2. The sample consisted of PBMCs or a T cell subset sorted from them (not recorded which). The clonotype originates from a man younger than 35 who had mild COVID-19 (a few samples of this study predate the infection). Cell type and time point are not known. The CDR3 coding sequence is TGTGCCAGCAGTGTAAAGACTAGCGGGGCCACAGATACGCAGTATTTT. Protein sequence: CASSVKTSGATDTQYF.